This TCR beta chain was recorded in a study of post-analysis software for immune sequencing data. General study findings and limits: Four or five TRBV segments (TRBV5-6, TRBV5-1 and TRBV20-1 among them) occurred more frequently in patients than in controls.

V was clipped by 0 bases and J by 7 bases, with 16 bases between them. The CDR3 is made up of 15 amino acids. Germline V CDR1 and CDR2: DFQATT, SNEGSKA (reference sequence). Concerning this clonotype: Its antigen remains unknown.

Every TCR beta cDNA library bore unique molecular identifiers. Some 450,000 cDNA molecules were recovered from an input of 1 to 10 million T cells. TCRdb itself ran the PCR reads through MiXCR, one entry per CDR3 protein. The table includes hundreds of thousands of distinct CDR3 sequences, approximately 53% detected once. The chain is built from TRBV20-1 and TRBJ1-5; D is possibly TRBD1 (5 bases). This TCR derives from a girl between 5 and 17 years old with multiple sclerosis. Sequenced sample: blood. CDR3 residues: CSARDMGPLNQPQHF. In nucleotides, the CDR3 is TGCAGTGCTAGAGATATGGGGCCTCTGAACCAGCCCCAGCATTTT.